The rows below give T cell receptor beta chains drawn from one sample of a study of beta chain features in type 1 diabetes. Sequenced by immunoSEQ multiplex PCR; TCRdb stores in-frame clones only, minus some. The sample includes about 170,000 clones, approximately 8.1% seen only once; the top ten take approximately 0.85%. Sequenced material: central memory CD4+ T cells from blood. Source of these receptors: a woman between 40 and 55 years old with type 1 diabetes. Each CDR3 is given with its conserved first and last residue. The D gene is left open where the match is weak. Only some rows state a clone size, as once, few, many or a class for expanded clones.

>TRBJ2-5|TRBD1|-|TRBV4-1
CASSQAPGQGEETQYF
TGCGCCAGCAGCCAGGCCCCGGGACAGGGAGAAGAGACCCAGTACTTC
>TRBJ1-4|-|-|TRBV5-1
CASSYSGATNEKLFF
TGCGCCAGCAGTTATTCGGGTGCAACTAATGAAAAACTGTTTTTT
>TRBJ1-5|-|-|TRBV15
CATSRARGGWQPQHF
TGTGCCACCAGCAGAGCGAGGGGGGGGTGGCAGCCCCAGCATTTT
>TRBJ2-3|-|few|TRBV11-2
CASSLGPLDTQYF
TGTGCCAGCAGCTTAGGGCCTTTAGATACGCAGTATTTT
>TRBJ2-1|-|-|TRBV7-2
CASSLGTGAVSGGLQFF
TGTGCCAGCAGCTTAGGAACAGGGGCGGTCTCCGGGGGTCTCCAGTTCTTC
>TRBJ2-7|-|-|TRBV18
CASSLRSGLASYEQYF
TGTGCCAGCTCACTCCGATCCGGGCTAGCGAGCTACGAGCAGTACTTC
>TRBJ2-3|TRBD2|few|TRBV19
CASSIGGSGRVDTQYF
TGTGCCAGTAGTATAGGCGGTAGCGGGAGAGTAGATACGCAGTATTTT
>TRBJ1-2|-|-|TRBV6-5
CASSPLSNYGYTF
TGTGCCAGCAGCCCTTTGTCTAACTATGGCTACACCTTC
>TRBJ2-3|TRBD2|-|TRBV7-6
CASSFSQRGGKYTQYF
TGTGCCAGCAGCTTCAGCCAGCGGGGGGGCAAATATACGCAGTATTTT
>TRBJ1-2|-|few|TRBV28
CASSGQEGYTF
TGTGCCAGCAGCGGACAAGAAGGCTACACCTTC
>TRBJ2-7|TRBD1|few|TRBV28
CASSLSQGAYEQYF
TGTGCCAGCAGTTTATCCCAGGGGGCTTACGAGCAGTACTTC
>TRBJ2-1|-|-|TRBV4-1
CASSQDGRPEQFF
TGCGCCAGCAGCCAAGATGGCAGGCCCGAGCAGTTCTTC
>TRBJ2-7|-|-|TRBV9
CASTRGGSASYEQYF
TGTGCCAGCACCCGTGGTGGTAGCGCGAGCTACGAGCAGTACTTC
>TRBJ2-5|-|-|TRBV2
CASRAERETQYF
TGTGCCAGCAGGGCCGAGCGGGAGACCCAGTACTTC
>TRBJ2-1|-|-|TRBV2
CASSEGENNEQFF
TGTGCCAGCAGTGAGGGAGAGAACAATGAGCAGTTCTTC
>TRBJ1-5|-|few|TRBV30
CAYVTGNQPQHF
TGTGCCTACGTAACAGGGAATCAGCCCCAGCATTTT
>TRBJ1-4|TRBD1|few|TRBV7-9
CASSLQGDEKLFF
TGTGCCAGCAGCTTACAGGGGGATGAAAAACTGTTTTTT
>TRBJ1-5|-|-|TRBV19
CASSIEEGNQPQHF
TGTGCCAGTAGTATCGAGGAAGGCAATCAGCCCCAGCATTTT
>TRBJ2-1|TRBD1|-|TRBV2
CASSGGTGGLGSNEQFF
TGTGCCAGCAGTGGAGGGACAGGGGGTTTGGGGAGCAATGAGCAGTTCTTC
>TRBJ2-7|-|-|TRBV30
CAWSVNRVYEQYF
TGTGCCTGGAGTGTAAATAGAGTGTACGAGCAGTACTTC
>TRBJ1-1|-|-|TRBV9
CASSPQGLNTEAFF
TGTGCCAGCAGCCCTCAGGGTTTGAACACTGAAGCTTTCTTT
>TRBJ2-2|-|-|TRBV4-3
CASSVETGPGELFF
TGCGCCAGCAGTGTCGAAACGGGTCCCGGGGAGCTGTTTTTT
>TRBJ1-2|TRBD1|few|TRBV5-8
CASSLVAGGLNYGYTF
TGTGCCAGCAGCTTGGTTGCAGGGGGCTTAAACTATGGCTACACCTTC
>TRBJ2-4|TRBD2|-|TRBV4-3
CASSQGTSGNKNIQYF
TGCGCCAGCAGCCAGGGGACTAGCGGGAACAAAAACATTCAGTACTTC
>TRBJ1-2|TRBD1|few|TRBV7-2
CASSTRQGAHYGYTF
TGTGCCAGCAGCACCAGACAGGGGGCTCACTATGGCTACACCTTC
>TRBJ2-3|TRBD2|few|TRBV9
CASSFGLAGGLTDTQYF
TGTGCCAGCAGCTTCGGACTAGCGGGGGGTCTCACAGATACGCAGTATTTT
>TRBJ1-2|-|few|TRBV4-1
CASSQDGLSYGYTF
TGCGCCAGCAGCCAAGACGGTTTATCCTATGGCTACACCTTC
>TRBJ1-2|TRBD1|few|TRBV2
CASSGTGGVWSGYTF
TGTGCCAGCAGTGGGACAGGGGGCGTGTGGAGTGGCTACACCTTC
>TRBJ2-2|TRBD2|few|TRBV10-3
CAISSGLAGTGELFF
TGTGCCATCAGTTCGGGACTAGCGGGCACCGGGGAGCTGTTTTTT
>TRBJ1-4|-|few|TRBV6-5
CASSYSAALNEKLFF
TGTGCCAGCAGTTACTCGGCGGCTTTAAATGAAAAACTGTTTTTT
>TRBJ2-7|TRBD2|few|TRBV19
CASSGGTSGAQWSYEQYF
TGTGCCAGTAGTGGTGGGACTAGCGGGGCTCAATGGAGCTACGAGCAGTACTTC
>TRBJ1-2|-|few|TRBV2
CASSESVNYGYTF
TGTGCCAGCAGTGAATCGGTTAACTATGGCTACACCTTC
>TRBJ1-2|TRBD1|-|TRBV28
CATQNRDRAIGGYTF
TGTGCCACACAGAACCGGGACAGGGCAATTGGTGGCTACACCTTC
>TRBJ1-5|-|few|TRBV18
CASSQGHRTNQPQHF
TGTGCCAGCTCCCAGGGACACAGGACTAATCAGCCCCAGCATTTT
>TRBJ2-3|-|few|TRBV28
CASRSQGNTQYF
TGTGCCAGCAGGTCACAGGGAAATACGCAGTATTTT
>TRBJ1-1|TRBD1|-|TRBV2
CASRSAGGLGTEAFF
TGTGCCAGCCGGAGCGCAGGGGGTTTAGGCACTGAAGCTTTCTTT
>TRBJ1-4|TRBD1|-|TRBV14
CASSHRAGGRNFGEKLFF
TGTGCCAGCAGCCACCGGGCAGGGGGCAGGAACTTTGGTGAAAAACTGTTTTTT
>TRBJ2-7|-|few|TRBV5-1
CASSYSGLVTYEQYF
TGCGCCAGCAGCTACTCCGGACTGGTTACCTACGAGCAGTACTTC
>TRBJ1-4|TRBD1|-|TRBV28
CASKPGQTNEKLFF
TGTGCCAGCAAACCGGGACAGACGAATGAAAAACTGTTTTTT
>TRBJ1-2|-|many|TRBV5-1
CASSSTGGNYGYTF
TGCGCCAGCAGCTCGACAGGAGGTAACTATGGCTACACCTTC
>TRBJ2-4|TRBD1|few|TRBV14
CASSPLPGQGESKNIQYF
TGTGCCAGCAGCCCTTTGCCGGGACAGGGGGAATCCAAAAACATTCAGTACTTC
>TRBJ2-7|TRBD2|-|TRBV18
CASSTKPGLAFYEQYF
TGTGCCAGCTCCACCAAACCCGGACTAGCGTTCTACGAGCAGTACTTC
>TRBJ2-5|-|-|TRBV7-2
CASSLGRRGQETQYF
TGTGCCAGCAGCTTAGGTCGGCGGGGCCAAGAGACCCAGTACTTC
>TRBJ2-3|-|few|TRBV10-3
CAISEGQVADTQYF
TGTGCCATCAGTGAGGGCCAGGTTGCAGATACGCAGTATTTT